Below are 7 T cell receptor beta chains sequenced from a single sample in a study of human T cells and chemical hapten exposure. The study used a library that attached unique molecular identifiers to individual cDNA molecules. TCRdb processed the reads anew with MiXCR; each CDR3 protein has one entry. The sample yields roughly 120,000 distinct CDR3 sequences, about 8.9% seen once. From whole blood left unfractionated, total RNA was extracted. The specimen was whole blood. The receptor source for this set is a human donor in good health. Some clones in this sample may be carry-over from other donors' samples.

This clonotype was counted between two and nine times. The chain recombines TRBV19 with TRBJ1-5; D unclear. The length of the CDR3 is 14 residues. V was trimmed by 3 bases and J by 5 bases, leaving 11 bases between them. Germline CDR1 reads LNHDA; CDR2 reads SQIVND (reference sequence). CDR3 residues: CASSIRAADQPQHF. CDR3 DNA: TGTGCCAGTAGTATTCGGGCAGCAGATCAGCCCCAGCATTTT.

This clonotype showed up many times. The chain couples TRBV29-1 to TRBJ2-3; D gene unclear. Germline CDR1 is SQVTM and CDR2 is ANQGSEA. The CDR3 runs to 12 residues. Trimming removed 4 bases at V and 1 base at J, with 6 bases between. The CDR3 here is CSVVIGTDTQYF. CDR3 sequence (DNA): TGCAGCGTTGTTATCGGCACAGATACGCAGTATTTT.

This clonotype showed up just a few times. The chain recombines TRBV9 with TRBJ2-3; 8 bases are a match to TRBD2. The V segment lost 2 bases and the J segment 2 bases; nucleotides outside the gene matches: 7. In germline, CDR1 is SGDLS, CDR2 YYNGEE. This CDR3 contains 16 residues. The CDR3 region has the DNA TGTGCCAGCAGCGTCGGAGCGGGAGAAGCCACAGATACGCAGTATTTT. Encoded protein: CASSVGAGEATDTQYF. Full variable domain (rest looked up from reference TRBV9 and TRBJ2-3): DSGVTQTPKHLITATGQRVTLRCSPRSGDLSVYWYQQSLDQGLQFLIQYYNGEERAKGNILERFSAQQFPDLHSELNLSSLELGDSALYFCASSVGAGEATDTQYFGPGTRLTVL.

This clonotype has just a few counts. The rearrangement links TRBV7-9 to TRBJ2-2; D gene ambiguous. Trimming shortened V by 3 bases and J by 1 base, and 6 bases separated the two germline ends. CDR1 and CDR2 (germline): SEHNR, FQNEAQ (reference sequence). The CDR3 has 14 residues. The CDR3: CASSLAENTGELFF. DNA for the CDR3: TGTGCCAGCAGCTTGGCCGAGAACACCGGGGAGCTGTTTTTT.

This clonotype was detected ten times or more. This chain joins TRBV5-1 and TRBJ2-1; a weak D match, TRBD1 (5 bases). The CDR3 extends over 14 amino acids. Trimming pared 4 bases from V and 0 bases from J, leaving 8 bases between. Germline CDR1 is SGHRS and CDR2 is YFSETQ. The chain's CDR3 is CASSPDSSYNEQFF. The CDR3 DNA follows: TGCGCCAGCAGCCCTGACAGCTCCTACAATGAGCAGTTCTTC. Filled out from reference TRBV5-1 and TRBJ2-1, the complete variable domain reads KAGVTQTPRYLIKTRGQQVTLSCSPISGHRSVSWYQQTPGQGLQFLFEYFSETQRNKGNFPGRFSGRQFSNSRSEMNVSTLELGDSALYLCASSPDSSYNEQFFGPGTRLTVL.

This chain uses TRBV11-3 with TRBJ2-1; D could derive from TRBD1 or TRBD2 (5 bases each). Trimming took 3 bases from V and 5 from J, leaving 14 bases between them. The germline gives CDR1 SGHNT, CDR2 YENEEA. CDR3 length: 15 amino acids. The DNA of the CDR3 is TGTGCCAGCAGCTTGGGGGTGGTTACGGACAATGAGCAGTTCTTC. Translated: CASSLGVVTDNEQFF.

V usage is TRBV20-1 and J usage is TRBJ2-1; D remains unclear. Trimming took 0 bases from V and 1 from J, leaving 13 bases between them. The CDR3 is made up of 16 amino acids. Germline loops: CDR1 DFQATT, CDR2 SNEGSKA (reference sequence). This chain's CDR3 is CSARDLDQRSYNEQFF. In DNA, the CDR3 is TGCAGTGCTAGAGATCTTGACCAGAGATCCTACAATGAGCAGTTCTTC.